This T cell receptor (beta chain) was recovered during a study of cytomegalovirus exposure and HLA in healthy donors. Researchers ran the PCR with 60 Vbeta and 13 Jbeta primers. Method: immunoSEQ multiplex PCR; TCRdb's copy keeps in-frame clones and lacks some. The table has 150,000 to 200,000 clones, about four fifths seen once. V was cut by 2 bases and J by 6 bases, with 10 bases left in between. The length of the CDR3 is 14 residues. In germline, CDR1 is MNHEY, CDR2 SMNVEV (reference sequence). The chain recombines TRBV27 with TRBJ2-2; D gene unclear. The TCR sequence derives from a man younger than 35 in good health and CMV-seronegative. Sequencing input: PBMCs. The CDR3 spells CASSLGSAAGELFF. CDR3 nucleotide sequence: TGTGCCAGCAGTTTAGGGTCGGCGGCCGGGGAGCTGTTTTTT.